The rows below give T cell receptor beta chains drawn from one sample of a study of blood T cell repertoires in COVID-19. Method: immunoSEQ multiplex PCR; TCRdb's copy keeps in-frame clones and lacks some. The repertoire holds about 130,000 clones, with about four fifths as singletons. Source material: peripheral blood. These receptor sequences come from a man older than 75 with acute or convalescent COVID-19. Each CDR3 is given with its conserved first and last residue. D genes are given only for firm matches.

D gene: NA
V gene: TRBV6-5
J gene: TRBJ2-7
CDR3 DNA: TGTGCCAGCAGAGGATTGACTGCCTACGAGCAGTACTTC
CDR3 protein: CASRGLTAYEQYF

D gene: TRBD2
V gene: TRBV28
J gene: TRBJ2-7
CDR3 DNA: TGTGCCAGTCTAGCGGGGGGGCTCCACGAGCAGTACTTC
CDR3 protein: CASLAGGLHEQYF

D gene: TRBD1
V gene: TRBV19
J gene: TRBJ2-7
CDR3 DNA: TGTGCCAGTAGAACTGGGATAGGGGGCAAGGAGCAGTACTTC
CDR3 protein: CASRTGIGGKEQYF

D gene: NA
V gene: TRBV5-6
J gene: TRBJ2-2
CDR3 DNA: TGTGCCAGCAGCTTGGCTGGCACAGCAAACACCGGGGAGCTGTTTTTT
CDR3 protein: CASSLAGTANTGELFF

D gene: NA
V gene: TRBV21-1
J gene: TRBJ1-2
CDR3 DNA: TGTGCCAGCACCGCCAATTGCGTTTCCCCTAGGGGTGGCTACACCTTC
CDR3 protein: CASTANCVSPRGGYTF

D gene: NA
V gene: TRBV20-1
J gene: TRBJ2-2
CDR3 DNA: TGCAGTGCTAGTTACAGGAACACACAGGGCGGGGAGCTGTTTTTT
CDR3 protein: CSASYRNTQGGELFF

D gene: TRBD2
V gene: TRBV5-1
J gene: TRBJ2-3
CDR3 DNA: TGCGCCAGCAGCTTGACAGGCGGGGGGGCAGATACGCAGTATTTT
CDR3 protein: CASSLTGGGADTQYF

D gene: TRBD1
V gene: TRBV18
J gene: TRBJ2-7
CDR3 DNA: TGTGCCAGCTCACCACGGCCTTCCACAGGGGACAGGGGAAACGAGCAGTACTTC
CDR3 protein: CASSPRPSTGDRGNEQYF

D gene: TRBD1
V gene: TRBV6-5
J gene: TRBJ2-1
CDR3 DNA: TGTGCCAGCAGTTACCTAGGGACAGCTTTGTACAATGAGCAGTTCTTC
CDR3 protein: CASSYLGTALYNEQFF

D gene: NA
V gene: TRBV2
J gene: TRBJ1-3
CDR3 DNA: TGTGCCAGCTCCCAGTCAAGCTCTGGAAACACCATATATTTT
CDR3 protein: CASSQSSSGNTIYF

D gene: TRBD1
V gene: TRBV6-6
J gene: TRBJ1-1
CDR3 DNA: TGTGCCAGCAGCCCCGGACAGGGGGCAGGAGCTTTCTTT
CDR3 protein: CASSPGQGAGAFF

D gene: NA
V gene: TRBV18
J gene: TRBJ2-2
CDR3 DNA: TGTGCCAGCTCACCTCTACAGGGTCCCGGGGAGCTGTTTTTT
CDR3 protein: CASSPLQGPGELFF

D gene: TRBD1
V gene: TRBV18
J gene: TRBJ1-1
CDR3 DNA: TGTGCCAGCTCACCTACGACAGGGCTGAACACTGAAGCTTTCTTT
CDR3 protein: CASSPTTGLNTEAFF